Following are 2 T cell receptor beta chains from one sample sequenced in a study of blood T cell repertoires in COVID-19 (TCRdb year 2020). Library preparation employed the immunoSEQ multiplex PCR assay. Not all clones reach the TCRdb copy of this immuneACCESS table, which keeps in-frame sequences only. Checked studies attribute under half of the gap to unresolved V genes and leave the rest unexplained. The sample table shows approximately 200,000 clones, and roughly 85% are seen once. 18% of the sample lies in the top ten. Specimen: PBMCs or T cells enriched from blood (not recorded which). The source of these receptors is a man aged 40-49 years who had recovered from COVID-19.

This clone was seen a handful of times. V usage is TRBV29-1 and J usage is TRBJ2-2; 9 nucleotides agree with TRBD1. The V segment lost 6 bases and the J segment 6 bases; nucleotides outside the gene matches: 14. The CDR3 has 16 amino acids. Looked up from germline, CDR1 is SQVTM and CDR2 is ANQGSEA. The CDR3 here is CSVSNLRTGVSGELFF. The CDR3 nucleotides are TGCAGCGTCTCCAACCTCCGGACAGGGGTATCCGGGGAGCTGTTTTTT.

The genes are TRBV3-1 (or the pseudogene TRBV3-2) and TRBJ2-6; D is undetermined. The CDR3 extends over 16 amino acids. CDR1 is LGHDT, CDR2 YNNKEL, per germline (reference sequence). V was cut by 7 bases and J by 0 bases, with 13 bases left in between. The CDR3: CASTFTRFSGANVLTF. The CDR3 bases are TGTGCCAGCACCTTTACTCGTTTCTCTGGGGCCAACGTCCTGACTTTC.